These 17 T cell receptor beta chains were all obtained from the same sample, sequenced in a study of cytomegalovirus exposure and HLA in healthy donors. PCR was performed using 60 Vbeta and 13 Jbeta primers. Assay used: immunoSEQ multiplex PCR; TCRdb lists only in-frame clones, some missing. The sample shows 130,000 to 150,000 clones, about four fifths of them seen only once. The specimen was PBMCs. The receptors were sampled from a middle-aged man in good health and CMV-seronegative.

This chain uses TRBV13 with TRBJ2-5, with TRBD1 as a possible D gene (6 bases). V lost 0 bases, J lost 5 bases, and 13 bases lay in between. The CDR3 is made up of 15 amino acids. Germline-derived CDR1 and CDR2 are PRHDT and FYEKMQ (reference sequence). The CDR3: CASSLGTGVRETQYF. In DNA, the CDR3 is TGTGCCAGCAGCTTAGGGACAGGAGTCCGGGAGACCCAGTACTTC.

The CDR3 here is CASSLGTRLMNTEAFF. The CDR3 nucleotides read TGTGCCAGCAGCTTAGGGACACGACTCATGAACACTGAAGCTTTCTTT. The rearrangement uses TRBV7-8 and TRBJ1-1; weak D call: TRBD1 (5 bases). Germline-derived CDR1 and CDR2 are SGHVS and FQNEAQ. The CDR3 contains 16 residues. V was cut by 1 base and J by 0 bases, with 12 bases left in between.

V gene TRBV6-5 combines with J gene TRBJ2-7; possibly TRBD2 for D (6 bases). Germline-derived CDR1 and CDR2 are MNHEY and SVGAGI. The CDR3 loop spans 15 amino acids. Trimming left V 4 bases short and J 1 base short, with 14 bases between. The CDR3, as DNA: TGTGCCAGCAGTTGGGGCTTGGGAGGATCCTACGAGCAGTACTTC. This gives the protein CASSWGLGGSYEQYF.

The rearrangement joins TRBV19 to TRBJ2-3; 7 bases are a match to TRBD1. The germline V gene has CDR1 LNHDA and CDR2 SQIVND (reference sequence). This CDR3 is 15 amino acids long. The junction had 7 bases not matched to a gene; V was cut back by 5 bases and J by 2 bases. CDR3 DNA sequence: TGTGCCAGTAGTCCGGGACAGCCACCCACAGATACGCAGTATTTT. This gives the protein CASSPGQPPTDTQYF.

The V gene is TRBV7-6, the J gene TRBJ2-5; tentative D call: TRBD2 (5 bases). The germline V and J ends were trimmed by 4 bases and 2 bases, with 14 bases remaining between them. The CDR3 loop spans 15 amino acids. Germline CDR1 and CDR2: SGHVS and FNYEAQ. CDR3 in amino acids: CASSSESRGQETQYF. DNA for the CDR3: TGTGCCAGCAGCTCCGAGTCCCGAGGGCAAGAGACCCAGTACTTC. The full variable domain, rest sourced from reference TRBV7-6 and TRBJ2-5, is GAGVSQSPRYKVTKRGQDVALRCDPISGHVSLYWYRQALGQGPEFLTYFNYEAQQDKSGLPNDRFSAERPEGSISTLTIQRTEQRDSAMYRCASSSESRGQETQYFGPGTRLLVL.

This chain links TRBV4-1 with TRBJ2-7, with 8 bases matching TRBD2. V was clipped by 0 bases and J by 0 bases; unmatched bases: 7. Germline V gene sequence: CDR1 MGHRA, CDR2 YSYEKL. The CDR3 sequence is 17 residues long. The chain's CDR3 is CASSQDGSGDDSYEQYF. The CDR3 DNA reads as TGCGCCAGCAGCCAAGACGGTAGCGGGGATGACTCCTACGAGCAGTACTTC.

The rearrangement links TRBV7-2 to TRBJ1-1, with D perhaps TRBD1 (6 bases). The CDR3 has 14 amino acids. V lost 4 bases and J 1 base, leaving 10 bases between the germline ends. The germline V gene has CDR1 SGHTA and CDR2 FQGNSA. In DNA, the CDR3 is TGTGCCAGCAGCTGGGACATTCGGAACACTGAAGCTTTCTTT. Translated: CASSWDIRNTEAFF.

The chain couples TRBV5-8 to TRBJ1-2; D is possibly TRBD1 (5 bases). The CDR3 totals 14 residues. Trimming removed 0 bases at V and 3 bases at J, with 9 bases between. Germline-derived CDR1 and CDR2 are SGHTS and YDEGEE. In DNA, the CDR3 is TGTGCCAGCAGCTTGGGACCGGGGGACTATGGCTACACCTTC. Protein sequence: CASSLGPGDYGYTF.

The V and J genes are TRBV27 and TRBJ1-2; unclear D gene. Germline CDR1 and CDR2: MNHEY and SMNVEV (reference sequence). The V gene lost 5 bases and the J gene lost 5 bases, with 12 bases spanning the gap. CDR3 length equals 13 residues. The CDR3 loop reads CASSPAEEYGYTF. CDR3 sequence (DNA): TGTGCCAGCAGTCCCGCCGAAGAGTATGGCTACACCTTC.

The chain combines TRBV5-1 with TRBJ2-1; no clear D. CDR3 length: 13 amino acids. Germline values: CDR1 SGHRS, CDR2 YFSETQ. V was clipped by 1 base and J by 5 bases, with 7 bases between them. The CDR3 loop reads CASSLRGDNEQFF. CDR3 DNA sequence: TGCGCCAGCAGCTTGAGAGGAGACAATGAGCAGTTCTTC.

This clone was detected only a few times. CDR3 loop: CASSGASGGTDTQYF. The CDR3, as DNA: TGTGCCAGCAGTGGGGCTAGCGGGGGCACAGATACGCAGTATTTT. The genes are TRBV2 and TRBJ2-3; TRBD2 agrees at 9 bases. J lost 1 base, V lost 4 bases, and 3 bases had no gene match. Looked up from germline, CDR1 is SNHLY and CDR2 is FYNNEI. This CDR3 region has 15 residues.

The rearrangement joins TRBV6-5 to TRBJ2-5; possibly TRBD1 for D (5 bases). The CDR3 totals 12 residues. Trimming stripped 8 bases from V and 11 bases from J, with 18 bases between. Germline V lookup: CDR1 MNHEY, CDR2 SVGAGI. DNA for the CDR3: TGTGCCAGCCGACGCCAGGGCGGAAAGCAGTACTTC. It specifies CASRRQGGKQYF.

The chain links TRBV11-2 to TRBJ1-1; 9 nucleotides agree with TRBD1. In germline, CDR1 is SGHAT, CDR2 FQNNGV. This CDR3 has 14 residues. The junction had 4 bases not matched to a gene; V was cut back by 5 bases and J by 3 bases. The CDR3 here is CASSGGTGYTEAFF. The CDR3 DNA is TGTGCCAGCAGCGGGGGGACAGGGTACACTGAAGCTTTCTTT. The whole variable domain, filled in from reference TRBV11-2 and TRBJ1-1, reads EAGVAQSPRYKIIEKRQSVAFWCNPISGHATLYWYQQILGQGPKLLIQFQNNGVVDDSQLPKDRFSAERLKGVDSTLKIQPAKLEDSAVYLCASSGGTGYTEAFFGQGTRLTVV.

This clone was seen more than once but under ten times. The chain couples TRBV2 to TRBJ2-7; D possibly corresponds to TRBD1 (6 bases). Germline assignment: CDR1 SNHLY and CDR2 FYNNEI. Between the trimmed V and J ends, which lost 6 bases and 4 bases, there was a span of 10 bases. This CDR3 comprises 12 residues. The CDR3 protein is CASSTGQYEQYF. In DNA form, the CDR3 reads TGTGCCAGCAGCACAGGGCAATACGAGCAGTACTTC.

V and J are TRBV4-2 and TRBJ1-1; no definite D call. This CDR3 contains 14 residues. Germline assignment: CDR1 LGHNA and CDR2 YNFKEQ. Between the trimmed V and J ends, which lost 2 bases and 10 bases, there was a span of 17 bases. The CDR3 sequence is CASSQRLRERGAFF. CDR3 DNA sequence: TGTGCCAGCAGCCAAAGGCTGCGAGAAAGAGGAGCTTTCTTT.

The V and J genes are TRBV7-6 and TRBJ2-3; 7 nucleotides agree with TRBD2. Germline assignment: CDR1 SGHVS and CDR2 FNYEAQ. The CDR3 runs 15 residues. J lost 3 bases, V lost 3 bases, and 6 bases had no gene match. The CDR3 here is CASSFSGLGTDTQYF. DNA for the CDR3: TGTGCCAGCAGCTTTAGCGGGTTGGGGACAGATACGCAGTATTTT.

Only one count was recorded for this clone. The chain recombines TRBV19 with TRBJ1-1; 7 nucleotides agree with TRBD1. The CDR3 sequence is 18 residues long. Germline V gene sequence: CDR1 LNHDA, CDR2 SQIVND (reference sequence). V was clipped by 5 bases and J by 0 bases; unmatched bases: 15. The CDR3 reads CASSSIRPGQNMNTEAFF. The CDR3 bases are TGTGCCAGTAGTTCGATCCGGCCGGGACAGAACATGAACACTGAAGCTTTCTTT.